Detailed here is one T cell receptor (beta chain). This clone was found a few times. The clone's antigen remains unknown. Base qualities are not at hand, and no much larger clone is one base apart. This record belongs to a study of OX40 agonist ivuxolimab in advanced cancers. Turning to the overall study: Ivuxolimab was a fully human IgG2 agonistic monoclonal antibody targeting the costimulatory receptor OX40 (CD134). Intravenous ivuxolimab was administered to patients every 2 weeks at six dose levels: 0.01, 0.1, 0.3, 1.5, 3 and 10 mg/kg. Of the 50 or so patients in dose escalation, about 19 had hepatocellular carcinoma, roughly 15 had melanoma, 9 had renal cell carcinoma and 9 had head and neck cancer. In the dose-escalation cohort, approximately 80% of patients were male, and the mean age was 60 years with a range of roughly 20 to 80. Patients were allowed to have had prior anti-PD-1, anti-PD-L1 or anti-CTLA-4 therapy, and roughly two fifths of the dose-escalation patients had been treated with checkpoint inhibitors. Partial responses were achieved by three dose-escalation patients, of whom one had hepatocellular carcinoma and two had cutaneous melanoma. Peripheral TCRbeta sequencing aimed to test whether ivuxolimab altered TCR sequence diversity and caused clonal T-cell expansion. The paper covers the monotherapy dose-escalation part of the phase I ivuxolimab trial, which included N of about 50 patients.

Genomic DNA was isolated from the sorted cells so that the TCRbeta CDR3 region could be sequenced. The immunoSEQ Assay was used to sequence the TCRbeta CDR3 regions. Imported from immuneACCESS, the table was reduced by TCRdb to in-frame sequences with V and J called. These copies leave out some clones; in studies compared against another copy, an unresolved V gene accounts for under half, and the cause of the remainder is not known. This sample comprises more than 55,000 clones, 75% to 90% of them detected only once. The biggest ten clones account for 3.5% to 4.5% of the sample. Study-level results and caveats: At doses of 0.1 to 3.0 mg/kg, clonal expansion of both CD4+ and CD8+ blood T cells was observed from baseline to week 6. The antigen specificity of the peripheral T cells that underwent clonal expansion was not determined. In the 0.1-3.0 mg/kg groups, partial responders had among the lowest normalized peripheral clonal expansion, particularly in CD8+ T cells. After ivuxolimab, expanded clones were on average more numerous among CD8+ T cells than among CD4+ T cells. Low levels of normalized T-cell clonal expansion were also seen in some nonresponding patients.

The germline V gene gives CDR1 as LGHNA and CDR2 as YNFKEQ. Trimming at the junction amounts to 0 bases on V and 5 bases on J, and the germline ends lie 4 bases apart. Spanning cysteine to phenylalanine, the CDR3 consists of 12 amino acids. The kept DNA is CDR3 alone, 36 bases in frame from the first base. Patients with autoimmune disease history or receiving systemic immunosuppression were excluded from the trial. In every dose cohort, peripheral blood was drawn for TCR sequencing at baseline, cycle 4 day 1, and cycle 7 day 1. The samples were taken from a phase I, first-in-human, multicenter, open-label dose-escalation trial of ivuxolimab. The trial enrolled adults with locally advanced or metastatic head and neck squamous cell, hepatocellular, melanoma or renal cell carcinoma. Before TCR sequencing, CD4+ and CD8+ T cells were separately sorted from peripheral blood.

Here the chain combines TRBV4-2 and TRBJ1-2, with no D gene named confidently. The source was CD4+ or CD8+ T cells sorted from blood, collected in a trial of the OX40 agonist ivuxolimab. This receptor was identified in an adult with an advanced solid tumor such as melanoma, head and neck, liver or kidney cancer. The CDR3 protein: CASSQEGYGYTF. In nucleotides, the sequence is TGTGCCAGCAGCCAAGAAGGGTATGGCTACACCTTC.